The TCR beta chain under discussion was sequenced for a study of T cell responses to AZD1222 COVID-19 vaccine. The sample holds one count of this clone. Its matching antigen is unknown. The assay was immunoSEQ multiplex PCR, and TCRdb's table has in-frame clones only and misses some. Of roughly 55,000 clones listed, roughly 90% were seen once; the top ten hold around 2%. Study-wide points: CD4 TCRs associated with vaccination spanned spike, dominating at 160-218 and 743-854.

Trimming removed 0 bases from V and 5 bases from J, with 6 bases in between. The length of the CDR3 is 13 residues. In germline, CDR1 is SGHTA, CDR2 FQGTGA. This material consisted of peripheral blood, taken on day 0 of AZD1222 vaccination. The TCR sequence derives from an adult in good health. The chain couples TRBV7-3 to TRBJ2-3; D gene ambiguous. This chain's CDR3 is CASSLTLLDTQYF. The CDR3 DNA follows: TGTGCCAGCAGCTTAACGCTTTTAGATACGCAGTATTTT.